The clone carrying this T cell receptor beta chain has a single count. What it recognizes is unknown. The CDR3 has 12 amino acids. From germline, CDR1 is SGHTA and CDR2 FQGNSA. V gave up 1 base and J gave up 6 bases, with 4 bases separating them. These data come from a study of OX40 agonist ivuxolimab in advanced cancers. Profiled with immunoSEQ multiplex PCR; TCRdb holds only in-frame clones, not every one. The table lists tens of thousands of clones, around 91% of them singletons. Overall study results and limits: Researchers report that CD8+ T cells had, on average, more expanded clones than CD4+. Dose levels from 0.1 to 3.0 mg/kg saw CD4+ and CD8+ blood T cells expand clonally by week 6.

At baseline, cycle 4 day 1, and cycle 7 day 1, blood was sampled. This clonotype was obtained from an adult with an advanced solid tumor such as melanoma, head and neck, liver or kidney cancer. The V call is TRBV7-2, the J call TRBJ1-5, with D hard to call. The input for sequencing was CD4+ or CD8+ T cells sorted from blood, taken in a trial of the OX40 agonist ivuxolimab. The CDR3 nucleotides read TGTGCCAGCAGCTTAGTAAGTCAGCCCCAGCATTTT. The encoded protein is CASSLVSQPQHF.